This TCR beta chain came from a study of blood T cells in healthy people across ages. Whole-study findings and limits: Fewer expanded clones and more diversity marked long-lived versus aged donors.

Of note for this clonotype: Its specificity is unknown.

A J-beta primer mix and a sample-barcoded 5' primer were used in a second PCR of about 7 to 12 cycles. Paired-end reads containing CDR3 totaled no fewer than 2.5 million for each sample. TCRdb analysed the 5' RACE reads with MiXCR anew, one entry per CDR3 protein. This sample has about 640,000 distinct CDR3 sequences, with approximately 30% found just once. J gave up 5 bases and V 4 bases, and 4 bases lay outside the gene matches. Germline CDR1 and CDR2: DFQATT and SNEGSKA (reference sequence). The CDR3 is 12 residues long. The genes are TRBV20-1 and TRBJ2-5; 7 bases are a match to TRBD2. The source is a woman older than 75 in good health. The specimen was blood. The CDR3 sequence: CSAMLAAETQYF. The CDR3 coding sequence is TGCAGTGCTATGCTAGCGGCGGAGACCCAGTACTTC.